One and the same sample provided the 24 T cell receptor beta chains below, sequenced in a study of CD8 T cells in Susac syndrome. An input of about 0.5 to 1 ug of RNA was subjected to reverse transcription using random hexamers. TCRdb re-analysed the immunoSEQ multiplex PCR reads in MiXCR, keeping a single row per CDR3 protein. The data hold about 240,000 distinct CDR3 sequences, with about 96% observed a single time. Sequenced: CD4+ T cells from PBMCs. The origin of the receptors is a human donor with Susac syndrome.

The V gene is TRBV18, the J gene TRBJ1-2; perhaps TRBD1 as D (5 bases). This CDR3 contains 13 residues. Germline values: CDR1 KGHSH, CDR2 LQKENI. V was shortened by 6 bases and J by 3 bases, with 11 bases between the two germline ends. The CDR3 loop reads CASSLGADYGYTF. The CDR3 bases are TGTGCCAGCTCGCTCGGGGCGGACTATGGCTACACCTTC.

The DNA of the CDR3 is TGCAGTGCTAGATGGGGGAGGGCCCCCTACGAGCAGTACTTC. Protein product: CSARWGRAPYEQYF. The chain links TRBV20-1 to TRBJ2-7, with 7 bases lining up with TRBD2. V was clipped by 2 bases and J by 2 bases; unmatched bases: 6. CDR1 and CDR2 from the germline V gene are DFQATT and SNEGSKA (reference sequence). The CDR3 spans 14 residues.

CDR3 sequence reads: CASGASSYNEQFF. In DNA form, the CDR3 reads TGTGCCAGCGGCGCATCCTCCTACAATGAGCAGTTCTTC. The J gene is TRBJ2-1, the V gene TRBV7-3; D not resolved. Trimming took 8 bases from V and 0 from J, leaving 8 bases between them. The CDR3 spans 13 residues. Germline CDR1 reads SGHTA; CDR2 reads FQGTGA.

This CDR3 reads CAWSGLPHTQYF. The CDR3 coding sequence is TGTGCCTGGAGTGGCCTCCCCCATACGCAGTATTTT. This rearrangement joins TRBV30 to TRBJ2-3; D not resolved. The germline V and J ends were trimmed by 1 base and 7 bases, with 9 bases remaining between them. Germline V gene sequence: CDR1 GTSNPN, CDR2 SVGIG (reference sequence). The length of the CDR3 is 12 residues.

The gene calls are TRBV27 and TRBJ2-1; D may be TRBD2 (6 bases). With 0 bases removed from V and 8 bases from J, the gap between germline ends came to 11 bases. CDR1 is MNHEY, CDR2 SMNVEV, per germline (reference sequence). CDR3 size: 14 residues. The CDR3 region is CASSLSQASDEQFF. The CDR3 DNA is TGTGCCAGCAGTTTATCTCAGGCTAGCGATGAGCAGTTCTTC.

The CDR3 DNA follows: TGCAGTGCTAGCGGGAGGGCGGGAGAGACCCAGTACTTC. This translates into CSASGRAGETQYF. The rearrangement uses TRBV20-1 and TRBJ2-5; TRBD2 matches 8 bases. Germline V CDR1 and CDR2: DFQATT, SNEGSKA (reference sequence). V trimming: 3 bases; J trimming: 4 bases; junction bases outside the gene matches: 4. This CDR3 is 13 amino acids long.

The rearrangement joins TRBV20-1 to TRBJ1-4; 7 positions agree with TRBD1. Unmatched junction bases numbered 3, after V lost 5 bases and J lost 0 bases. This CDR3 spans 14 amino acids. The germline V gene has CDR1 DFQATT and CDR2 SNEGSKA (reference sequence). CDR3 nucleotides: TGCAGTGCTCCTCAGGGGGCAACTAATGAAAAACTGTTTTTT. This sequence encodes CSAPQGATNEKLFF.

The V and J genes are TRBV28 and TRBJ1-1; 8 bases align to TRBD1. The V segment lost 7 bases and the J segment 10 bases; nucleotides outside the gene matches: 8. This CDR3 region has 12 residues. CDR1 MDHEN and CDR2 SYDVKM come from the germline V gene. CDR3 region: CASTLPGGSAFF. For the CDR3, the DNA is TGTGCCAGCACCTTGCCAGGGGGCTCAGCTTTCTTT. The full variable domain, in which reference TRBV28 and TRBJ1-1 provide the parts outside the CDR3, is DVKVTQSSRYLVKRTGEKVFLECVQDMDHENMFWYRQDPGLGLRLIYFSYDVKMKEKGDIPEGYSVSREKKERFSLILESASTNQTSMYLCASTLPGGSAFFGQGTRLTVV.

This chain uses TRBV28 with TRBJ2-1; D possibly matches TRBD1 or TRBD2 (5 bases each). The ends were cut back, 7 bases at V and 12 bases at J, with 16 bases in the middle. The length of the CDR3 is 12 residues. CDR1 and CDR2 (germline): MDHEN, SYDVKM. This CDR3 is CASKESRDAQFF. The DNA for the CDR3 is TGTGCCAGCAAAGAGAGTAGGGACGCGCAGTTCTTC. The variable domain in full, with the rest retrieved from reference TRBV28 and TRBJ2-1, is DVKVTQSSRYLVKRTGEKVFLECVQDMDHENMFWYRQDPGLGLRLIYFSYDVKMKEKGDIPEGYSVSREKKERFSLILESASTNQTSMYLCASKESRDAQFFGPGTRLTVL.

This chain uses TRBV2 with TRBJ2-1, with TRBD2 identical over 8 bases. Germline V gene lookup returns CDR1 SNHLY and CDR2 FYNNEI. V gave up 7 bases and J gave up 2 bases; unmatched junction bases: 10. The CDR3 sequence is 16 residues long. The CDR3 is CASKGAGGLPYNEQFF. As DNA, the CDR3 is TGTGCCAGCAAGGGCGCGGGAGGTCTCCCCTACAATGAGCAGTTCTTC.

The chain uses TRBV12-3 or TRBV12-4 and TRBJ1-1, with 9 nucleotides matching TRBD1. CDR3 length equals 13 residues. With 2 bases clipped from V and 11 bases from J, the junction kept 6 bases outside the gene matches. For the CDR3, the DNA is TGTGCCAGCAGTTTACTGGGACAGGGTCTGGCTTTCTTT. Protein: CASSLLGQGLAFF.

This chain joins TRBV4-1 and TRBJ2-7; 12 positions match TRBD2. In germline, CDR1 is MGHRA, CDR2 YSYEKL. The length of the CDR3 is 18 residues. The V and J ends lost 0 bases and 4 bases, in that order; junction bases with no gene match: 10. CDR3 nucleotide sequence: TGCGCCAGCAGCCAAGATCGGCGGGGACTAGCGGGCTCATACGAGCAGTACTTC. It translates to CASSQDRRGLAGSYEQYF.

For the CDR3, the DNA is TGCAGTGCCCGGGGACAGGGTAATAATGAGCAGTTCTTC. Protein: CSARGQGNNEQFF. The chain has TRBV20-1 and TRBJ2-1; 9 bases align to TRBD1. V lost 6 bases and J lost 7; bases outside the gene matches: 7. Germline V gene sequence: CDR1 DFQATT, CDR2 SNEGSKA (reference sequence). The CDR3 covers 13 residues.

This chain links TRBV30 with TRBJ2-2, with TRBD1 identical over 9 bases. The V and J ends lost 1 base and 3 bases, in that order; junction bases with no gene match: 6. Germline CDR1 reads GTSNPN; CDR2 reads SVGIG (reference sequence). CDR3 length equals 16 residues. CDR3 sequence reads: CAWSGPGTGHTGELFF. The DNA of the CDR3 is TGTGCCTGGAGTGGCCCCGGGACAGGGCACACCGGGGAGCTGTTTTTT.

A single count supports this clonotype. The chain joins TRBV2 to TRBJ1-2; D remains unclear. CDR1 SNHLY and CDR2 FYNNEI come from the germline V gene. The ends were cut back, 7 bases at V and 8 bases at J, with 11 bases in the middle. CDR3 size: 11 residues. The CDR3 spells CASKFLWGYTF. CDR3 sequence (DNA): TGTGCCAGCAAATTTTTGTGGGGCTACACCTTC.

The chain has TRBV12-3 or TRBV12-4 and TRBJ2-3, with a weak D call TRBD2 (6 bases). There are 14 residues in the CDR3. Deletions cut 6 bases from V and 10 bases from J, with 20 bases between. The CDR3 bases are TGTGCCAGCAGCCAGACATCTCCGGGCGGGGCGCAGTATTTT. This codes for CASSQTSPGGAQYF.

The gene calls are TRBV28 and TRBJ2-6; no clear D gene. The CDR3 has 16 amino acids. Trimming cost V 3 bases and J 0 bases, with 9 bases left between them. From germline, CDR1 is MDHEN and CDR2 SYDVKM. CDR3 amino acids: CASSLRQFSGANVLTF. The DNA for the CDR3 is TGTGCCAGCAGTTTGCGTCAATTCTCTGGGGCCAACGTCCTGACTTTC.

The chain is built from TRBV29-1 and TRBJ2-3; D is perhaps TRBD1 (6 bases). CDR3 size: 13 residues. Germline CDR1 reads SQVTM; CDR2 reads ANQGSEA. Trimming removed 3 bases at V and 0 bases at J, with 7 bases between. The CDR3 loop reads CSVEGASTDTQYF. For the CDR3, the DNA is TGCAGCGTTGAGGGGGCGAGCACAGATACGCAGTATTTT.

The chain links TRBV20-1 to TRBJ2-7; 10 bases agree with TRBD2. The germline V gene encodes CDR1 DFQATT and CDR2 SNEGSKA (reference sequence). J gave up 2 bases and V 3 bases, and 10 bases lay outside the gene matches. This CDR3 has 16 residues. The CDR3 is CSASPRAGGQPYEQYF. CDR3 bases: TGCAGTGCTAGTCCCCGAGCGGGAGGGCAACCCTACGAGCAGTACTTC.

The V call is TRBV2, the J call TRBJ2-7; D not certain. The V end lost 6 bases, the J end lost 3 bases, and 6 bases lay between the germline ends. Looked up from germline, CDR1 is SNHLY and CDR2 is FYNNEI. The CDR3 totals 11 residues. In DNA, the CDR3 is TGTGCCAGCAGCCGCATCTACGAGCAGTACTTC. It specifies CASSRIYEQYF.

This rearrangement joins TRBV6-5 to TRBJ2-3, with 7 nucleotides matching TRBD2. Germline V gives CDR1 MNHEY, CDR2 SVGAGI. Trimming at V came to 6 bases and at J to 0 bases, leaving 6 bases not matched to a gene. This CDR3 is built from 15 residues. The CDR3 nucleotides are TGTGCCAGCAGCCGCGGGAGTAGGAGCACAGATACGCAGTATTTT. It translates to CASSRGSRSTDTQYF.

The CDR3: CASSPSLLRAQNEKLFF. CDR3 nucleotide sequence: TGCGCCAGCAGCCCATCCCTCCTCAGGGCCCAAAATGAAAAACTGTTTTTT. The chain employs TRBV4-1 and TRBJ1-4; weak D call: TRBD1 (5 bases). Trimming cost V 4 bases and J 5 bases, with 20 bases left between them. Germline loops: CDR1 MGHRA, CDR2 YSYEKL. The CDR3 has 17 residues.

The rearrangement joins TRBV9 to TRBJ2-3; 8 bases align to TRBD2. J gave up 0 bases and V 0 bases, and 3 bases lay outside the gene matches. Germline V gene lookup returns CDR1 SGDLS and CDR2 YYNGEE. The CDR3 has 16 amino acids. This chain's CDR3 is CASSVAPSGSTDTQYF. As DNA, the CDR3 is TGTGCCAGCAGCGTAGCCCCTAGCGGGAGCACAGATACGCAGTATTTT.

V usage is TRBV29-1 and J usage is TRBJ2-3; no definite D call. Germline CDR1 is SQVTM and CDR2 is ANQGSEA. V lost 8 bases to trimming and J lost 6 bases, with 12 bases between them. The CDR3 length is 11 residues. The CDR3 nucleotides are TGCAGCCTTTGGAAAGTGGATACGCAGTATTTT. It codes for CSLWKVDTQYF.